This TCR beta chain originates from a study of blood T cell repertoires in COVID-19 (dated by TCRdb to 2020 to 2021). With regard to the full study: The collaborator samples originated in the United States, Italy and Spain and spanned the acute and convalescent phases of COVID-19. The prospective study material was composed of cDNA or gDNA derived from T cells, B-cell-depleted T cells, or PBMCs. Subjects who had been exposed to COVID-19, were actively infected with it, or had recovered from it provided the deeply sampled blood TCRbeta repertoires that made up the dataset. The repertoires were released in a freely available public database meant as a resource for research on the immune response to SARS-CoV-2. Samples came from the ongoing ImmuneRACE study (first 160 participants) plus 1,254 subjects from 6 global collaborators. A de-identified subject ID, COVID-19 status, age in years and sex were almost always included in the sample metadata. Where available, HLA class I and class II types were obtained from metadata supplied by the sample provider rather than from assay-based typing. Overall study results and their limits: The amount of clinical and demographic metadata varied by source and participant and was provided uncurated.

The CDR3, cysteine through phenylalanine, is 14 amino acids long. CDR3 DNA is the only sequence kept; it has 42 bases, read in frame from the first base. V is reduced by 7 bases and J by 1 base, leaving a spacing of 13 bases between them. For CDR1 and CDR2, the germline V gene lists MNHEY and SVGAGI. As to this clone: This receptor's antigen is unknown. No qualities accompany the bases; no much larger clone lies one base away.

TCRbeta CDR3 regions were amplified from genomic DNA by means of the immunoSEQ Assay, a bias-controlled multiplex PCR. The authors processed their data as follows. The number of nucleated cells in each sample was estimated by amplification of reference gene primers within the assay. To quantify the absolute abundance of each unique TCRbeta CDR3 rearrangement, sequence reads were collapsed and filtered. For each sample, productive Simpson clonality was calculated as the square root of Simpson's diversity index over productive rearrangements. Sourced from immuneACCESS, this table was stored by TCRdb with only in-frame sequences that have V and J called. A share of the clones is absent; for the studies checked, an unresolved V gene accounts for under half, and the remainder has no known explanation. The V and J calls and the clone size are those of that table, but D and trimming were determined from the DNA. Here the sample has over 350,000 clones; roughly 85% occur a single time. The leading ten clones occupy under 2% of the sample.

Enrolling through a virtual design, the prospective study's participants ranged in age from about 18 to 89 years and lived across around 25 United States geographic areas. To assign participants to cohorts, the prospective study relied on clinical history that participants themselves reported in a screening survey and a study questionnaire. Each participant in the prospective study had whole blood, serum and a nasopharyngeal or oropharyngeal swab collected by mobile phlebotomists. Prospective study participants could optionally give additional blood draws and questionnaires over an approximately two-month period. Before DNA extraction, blood samples from the prospective study were shipped at room temperature or frozen.

This TCR came from a woman under 30 with acute COVID-19. Sequencing was performed on PBMCs or T cells enriched from blood (not recorded which). Rearrangement joined TRBV6-5 to TRBJ1-1; no D segment can be confidently identified. In nucleotides, the sequence is TGTGCCAGCAATGGCTACCCAGGGAACACTGAAGCTTTCTTT. It codes for CASNGYPGNTEAFF.